This is a list of T cell receptor beta chains from one sample in a study of monozygotic twins with inflammatory bowel disease. TCRdb reanalyzed the 5' RACE reads, giving one entry per CDR3 protein sequence and no DNA. The listing records more than 300,000 distinct CDR3 sequences. The sequenced material came from blood. These receptors all come from a human donor with ulcerative colitis or Crohn's disease, or a healthy co-twin of an affected twin (not recorded which). Both conserved end residues are part of each CDR3.

J gene: TRBJ2-3
V gene: TRBV29-1
CDR3 protein: CSHEGADTQYF

J gene: TRBJ2-1
V gene: TRBV20-1
CDR3 protein: CSALTFGGATYNEQFF

J gene: TRBJ2-7
V gene: TRBV7-2
CDR3 protein: CASSSTPPEQYF

J gene: TRBJ2-3
V gene: TRBV27
CDR3 protein: CASSSRAGRTDTQYF

J gene: TRBJ2-2
V gene: TRBV12-3/TRBV12-4
CDR3 protein: CASIRAGINTGELFF

J gene: TRBJ1-2
V gene: TRBV7-2
CDR3 protein: CASSPTVFYGYTF

J gene: TRBJ1-1
V gene: TRBV20-1
CDR3 protein: CSASVQGGTEAFF

J gene: TRBJ2-1
V gene: TRBV6-5
CDR3 protein: CASSYSETEPRNEQFF

J gene: TRBJ2-2
V gene: TRBV7-9
CDR3 protein: CASSPRGPLANTGELFF

J gene: TRBJ2-7
V gene: TRBV6-1
CDR3 protein: CASSRRDFHYEQYF

J gene: TRBJ2-2
V gene: TRBV5-1
CDR3 protein: CASSFSADTGELFF

J gene: TRBJ2-7
V gene: TRBV28
CDR3 protein: CASSHAPATGIYEQYF

J gene: TRBJ1-5
V gene: TRBV6-5
CDR3 protein: CASSYGPNQPQHF

J gene: TRBJ2-1
V gene: TRBV4-1
CDR3 protein: CVSSPSRDFYNEQFF

J gene: TRBJ2-3
V gene: TRBV4-2
CDR3 protein: CASSVGTSEYTQYF

J gene: TRBJ2-3
V gene: TRBV12-3/TRBV12-4
CDR3 protein: CASRDDRFPDTQYF

J gene: TRBJ2-1
V gene: TRBV12-3/TRBV12-4
CDR3 protein: CASSLRLAGTINEQFF

J gene: TRBJ2-5
V gene: TRBV10-3
CDR3 protein: CAISDPVGTSGGARETQYF

J gene: TRBJ2-7
V gene: TRBV12-3/TRBV12-4
CDR3 protein: CASSPEGQRQYF

J gene: TRBJ2-1
V gene: TRBV5-1
CDR3 protein: CASSQGPAGGEQFF

J gene: TRBJ2-2
V gene: TRBV10-2
CDR3 protein: CATLHRNTGELFF

J gene: TRBJ2-7
V gene: TRBV12-3/TRBV12-4
CDR3 protein: CASTHAGSYEQYF

J gene: TRBJ2-7
V gene: TRBV27
CDR3 protein: CASSWLDRVGEQYF

J gene: TRBJ2-1
V gene: TRBV6-5
CDR3 protein: CASSYDLVSYNEQFF

J gene: TRBJ1-1
V gene: TRBV6-5
CDR3 protein: CASSYGTAMNTEAFF

J gene: TRBJ2-5
V gene: TRBV2
CDR3 protein: CASSVERGGGTQYF

J gene: TRBJ1-1
V gene: TRBV12-3/TRBV12-4
CDR3 protein: CASRLRPGGLTEAFF

J gene: TRBJ2-3
V gene: TRBV5-1
CDR3 protein: CASREGQAFTDTQYF

J gene: TRBJ1-1
V gene: TRBV27
CDR3 protein: CASHFWGATEAFF

J gene: TRBJ2-3
V gene: TRBV6-4
CDR3 protein: CASSGTSGGTDTQYF

J gene: TRBJ2-3
V gene: TRBV5-5
CDR3 protein: CASSRSGGWDTQYF

J gene: TRBJ2-1
V gene: TRBV3-1
CDR3 protein: CASSQGVGAEQFF

J gene: TRBJ1-1
V gene: TRBV30
CDR3 protein: CAWSDPPVMNTEAFF

J gene: TRBJ2-2
V gene: TRBV5-1
CDR3 protein: CASSLDGTDPLNTGELFF

J gene: TRBJ2-2
V gene: TRBV9
CDR3 protein: CASSVYQGPGELFF

J gene: TRBJ2-7
V gene: TRBV2
CDR3 protein: CASSSQGGIEQYF

J gene: TRBJ2-7
V gene: TRBV15
CDR3 protein: CATSRDLTSEQYF

J gene: TRBJ1-5
V gene: TRBV7-8
CDR3 protein: CASSYQDSPNQPQHF

J gene: TRBJ2-7
V gene: TRBV7-9
CDR3 protein: CASSSQETGVEQYF

J gene: TRBJ1-2
V gene: TRBV24-1
CDR3 protein: CATSETGRDYGYTF

J gene: TRBJ2-7
V gene: TRBV12-3/TRBV12-4
CDR3 protein: CASSLAEGYEQYF

J gene: TRBJ1-1
V gene: TRBV5-1
CDR3 protein: CASSLGHPNTEAFF

J gene: TRBJ2-2
V gene: TRBV4-3
CDR3 protein: CASSQDRGLAGELFF

J gene: TRBJ2-7
V gene: TRBV7-8
CDR3 protein: CASSPPRGADIFSYEQYF

J gene: TRBJ1-1
V gene: TRBV7-8
CDR3 protein: CASSSDSTEAFF

J gene: TRBJ2-1
V gene: TRBV28
CDR3 protein: CASEDYSYNEQFF

J gene: TRBJ2-1
V gene: TRBV19
CDR3 protein: CASSISGGIGNEQFF

J gene: TRBJ1-1
V gene: TRBV27
CDR3 protein: CASMRGTEAFF

J gene: TRBJ2-1
V gene: TRBV5-1
CDR3 protein: CASSLEGQGGNNEQFF